This T cell receptor beta chain was identified in a study of T cell changes during pregnancy in multiple sclerosis. TCRdb keeps only in-frame clones here, not all; method: immunoSEQ multiplex PCR. The sample has 54,000 or so clones; about 94% are singletons. This CDR3 contains 19 residues. Losses at the gene ends were 3 bases for V and 0 bases for J; bases not matched to a gene: 15. Germline loops: CDR1 SGHTA, CDR2 FQGNSA. The sample was CD4+ T cells from peripheral blood mononuclear cells, taken before pregnancy. The clonotype comes from a female donor with multiple sclerosis, enrolled in a pregnancy study. The chain links TRBV7-2 to TRBJ2-7, with 9 nucleotides matching TRBD1. CDR3 amino acids: CASSLSGQGVGGGSYEQYF. The CDR3 DNA is TGTGCCAGCAGCTTGTCGGGACAGGGTGTTGGCGGGGGCTCCTACGAGCAGTACTTC.